These 12 T cell receptor beta chains share one sample of origin, sequenced in a study of T cell changes during pregnancy in multiple sclerosis. The assay was immunoSEQ multiplex PCR, and TCRdb's table has in-frame clones only and misses some. The sample gives about 71,000 clones, more than 80% of which show up once; roughly 1.2% is in the top ten. The source was peripheral blood, collected in the third trimester of pregnancy. The origin of the receptors is a female donor with multiple sclerosis, enrolled in a pregnancy study.

J is TRBJ2-3 and V is TRBV5-1, with 13 bases identical to TRBD2. Germline lookup yields CDR1 SGHRS and CDR2 YFSETQ. The CDR3 is 16 amino acids. The J segment lost 2 bases and the V segment lost 4 bases, leaving 4 bases of the junction unmatched. The CDR3 here is CASSAGTSGVTDTQYF. The CDR3, as DNA: TGCGCCAGCAGCGCCGGGACTAGCGGGGTCACAGATACGCAGTATTTT.

CDR3 protein: CASSFDGQGDQPQHF. For the CDR3, the DNA is TGCGCCAGCAGTTTTGATGGACAGGGGGATCAGCCCCAGCATTTT. The chain recombines TRBV5-1 with TRBJ1-5, with 10 bases lining up with TRBD1. Trimming cost V 5 bases and J 5 bases; bases outside gene matches: 7. The germline V gene encodes CDR1 SGHRS and CDR2 YFSETQ. The CDR3 consists of 15 residues.

The table lists this clone with a count of one. The chain employs TRBV30 and TRBJ2-1; D uncertain. The V end was cut by 4 bases, the J end by 8 bases, with 9 bases between. The CDR3 totals 11 residues. Germline-derived CDR1 and CDR2 are GTSNPN and SVGIG (reference sequence). The CDR3 nucleotides read TGTGCCTGGATTCGAAGCGATGAGCAGTTCTTC. Protein: CAWIRSDEQFF.

The genes are TRBV11-2 and TRBJ2-7; D unclear. V was shortened by 5 bases and J by 4 bases, with 6 bases between the two germline ends. Germline lookup yields CDR1 SGHAT and CDR2 FQNNGV. The CDR3 spans 11 residues. This chain's CDR3 is CASSKSYEQYF. The CDR3 nucleotides read TGTGCCAGCAGCAAATCATACGAGCAGTACTTC.

This sequence joins TRBV28 and TRBJ2-3; the match to TRBD1 covers 11 bases. The V and J ends lost 5 bases and 5 bases, in that order; junction bases with no gene match: 6. The CDR3 runs 15 residues. CDR1 and CDR2 (germline): MDHEN, SYDVKM. CDR3: CASSPGQGAGDTQYF. The CDR3, as DNA: TGTGCCAGCAGTCCCGGACAGGGGGCTGGAGATACGCAGTATTTT.

This chain joins TRBV7-9 and TRBJ1-4; a weak D match, TRBD1 (5 bases). The CDR3 loop spans 16 amino acids. Germline-derived CDR1 and CDR2 are SEHNR and FQNEAQ (reference sequence). V gave up 5 bases and J gave up 7 bases, with 20 bases separating them. CDR3 region: CASSPPGRPRGEKLFF. In DNA, the CDR3 is TGTGCCAGCAGCCCCCCGGGCCGCCCAAGGGGTGAAAAACTGTTTTTT.

V and J are TRBV5-4 and TRBJ2-3, with 11 nucleotides matching TRBD2. The CDR3 is 16 residues long. From germline, CDR1 is SGHNT and CDR2 YYREEE (reference sequence). The junction had 8 bases not matched to a gene; V was cut back by 6 bases and J by 2 bases. The CDR3 DNA is TGTGCCAGCACTTTTAAGACTAGCGGGACCACAGATACGCAGTATTTT. It is translated as CASTFKTSGTTDTQYF.

This clone was seen once. The chain employs TRBV6-4 and TRBJ2-1; 8 nucleotides line up with TRBD2. This CDR3 is built from 13 residues. Trimming took 3 bases from V and 6 from J; bases not matched to a gene: 1. Germline CDR1 is MRHNA and CDR2 is SNTAGT. The CDR3 reads CASSETSVNEQFF. The CDR3 nucleotides are TGTGCCAGCAGTGAGACTAGCGTCAATGAGCAGTTCTTC.

The V gene is TRBV30, the J gene TRBJ1-4, with TRBD1 matching over 9 bases. The CDR3 is 12 amino acids. The V gene end was trimmed by 6 bases and the J gene end by 7 bases; junction bases not matched to a gene: 3. Germline V CDR1 and CDR2: GTSNPN, SVGIG (reference sequence). The CDR3 is CACGDRVEKLFF. The CDR3 bases are TGTGCCTGCGGGGACAGGGTTGAAAAACTGTTTTTT.

This chain links TRBV2 with TRBJ1-1; D may be TRBD1 (6 bases). The germline V gene has CDR1 SNHLY and CDR2 FYNNEI. CDR3 length: 15 amino acids. Trimming removed 4 bases from V and 0 bases from J, with 12 bases in between. In nucleotides, the CDR3 is TGTGCCAGCAGTGCGGGACAAAATTTGAACACTGAAGCTTTCTTT. The encoded protein is CASSAGQNLNTEAFF.

This sequence joins TRBV7-3 and TRBJ2-5, with unresolved D. The CDR3 spans 13 residues. CDR1 is SGHTA and CDR2 is FQGTGA in the germline V gene. Trimming cost V 1 base and J 0 bases, with 3 bases left between them. The CDR3, as DNA: TGTGCCAGCAGCTTAAACAACCAAGAGACCCAGTACTTC. The encoded protein is CASSLNNQETQYF. The entire variable domain, with the rest obtained from reference TRBV7-3 and TRBJ2-5, is as follows: GAGVSQTPSNKVTEKGKYVELRCDPISGHTALYWYRQSLGQGPEFLIYFQGTGAADDSGLPNDRFFAVRPEGSVSTLKIQRTERGDSAVYLCASSLNNQETQYFGPGTRLLVL.

The gene calls are TRBV28 and TRBJ2-2; TRBD2 is a possible D gene (6 bases). V was clipped by 8 bases and J by 3 bases, with 16 bases between them. The CDR3 contains 15 residues. Germline V lookup: CDR1 MDHEN, CDR2 SYDVKM. The DNA for the CDR3 is TGTGCCAGCCATCCGGCTAGCGATTACACCGGGGAGCTGTTTTTT. The encoded protein is CASHPASDYTGELFF.